Here is one T cell receptor (beta chain) with its context. The sample is drawn from a study of blood T cell repertoires in COVID-19. Here immunoSEQ multiplex PCR was the method, and the copy in TCRdb shows in-frame clones only, minus some. The sample shows approximately 300,000 clones, around 90% of them seen only once. The V gene end was trimmed by 4 bases and the J gene end by 9 bases; junction bases not matched to a gene: 9. This CDR3 is 16 amino acids long. Germline CDR1 and CDR2: MNHEY and SMNVEV (reference sequence). The TCR originated in a woman younger than 35 with acute COVID-19. The V call is TRBV27, the J call TRBJ2-5; 15 bases map to TRBD2. Material for sequencing was PBMCs or T cells enriched from blood (not recorded which). CDR3: CASSSFRTSGREAQYF. As DNA, the CDR3 is TGTGCCAGCAGTTCTTTCCGGACTAGCGGGAGGGAGGCCCAGTACTTC.